The clone carrying this T cell receptor beta chain appeared many times. Antigen: not known. The CDR3 has 15 amino acids. V dropped 5 bases and J dropped 3; count of bases not matched to a gene: 5. Germline loops: CDR1 MNHEY, CDR2 SVGEGT. TCRdb processed the 5' RACE reads anew with MiXCR; each CDR3 protein has one entry. The repertoire includes more than 10,000 distinct CDR3 sequences, 4.5% to 6.5% of them detected once, and 36% sits in the top ten. The record originates from a study of spatial heterogeneity in lung cancer. Study results and limitations: One measure, the expanded intratumoral alpha and beta TCR count, tracked tumor mutation counts.

Described time point: sample taken at primary tumor resection. Sequencing covered unsorted whole RNA taken from tumor, nontumor lung or frozen PBMC. This specimen consisted of lung tumor tissue, obtained at surgery. This TCR derives from a male donor with early-stage non-small cell lung cancer. This chain joins TRBV6-2 or TRBV6-3 and TRBJ2-7; 12 bases line up with TRBD2. The CDR3 coding sequence is TGTGCCAGCAGTCAACGACTAGCGGGGGACTACGAGCAGTACGTC. Translating it yields CASSQRLAGDYEQYV.